Following are 27 T cell receptor beta chains from one sample sequenced in a study of CD8 T cells in Susac syndrome. Random-hexamer reverse transcription was applied to roughly 0.45 to 1 ug RNA. TCRdb itself ran the immunoSEQ multiplex PCR reads through MiXCR, one entry per CDR3 protein. The table has some 110,000 distinct CDR3 sequences, around 94% seen once. The sequenced sample was CD4+ T cells from PBMCs. The receptors derive from a human donor with multiple sclerosis.

The chain couples TRBV7-3 to TRBJ2-2; maybe TRBD2 (5 bases). V was pared by 5 bases and J by 1 base, with 14 bases between. CDR1 and CDR2 (germline): SGHTA, FQGTGA. This CDR3 is built from 16 residues. CDR3 in DNA: TGTGCCAGCAGCAAGCGCGGGTCGGTGAACACCGGGGAGCTGTTTTTT. Translating it yields CASSKRGSVNTGELFF. Looking up the rest from reference TRBV7-3 and TRBJ2-2 gives the full variable domain: GAGVSQTPSNKVTEKGKYVELRCDPISGHTALYWYRQSLGQGPEFLIYFQGTGAADDSGLPNDRFFAVRPEGSVSTLKIQRTERGDSAVYLCASSKRGSVNTGELFFGEGSRLTVL.

V is TRBV7-2 and J is TRBJ2-7; 13 bases map to TRBD2. The V gene's germline CDR1 is SGHTA and CDR2 FQGNSA. Trimming removed 5 bases from V and 4 bases from J; junction bases left unmatched: 8. The CDR3 loop spans 16 amino acids. CDR3 nucleotide sequence: TGTGCCAGCAGCCCACCCGGGACTAGCGGGACTTACGAGCAGTACTTC. The encoded protein is CASSPPGTSGTYEQYF.

V usage is TRBV20-1 and J usage is TRBJ1-4; TRBD1 agrees at 7 bases. CDR1 is DFQATT and CDR2 is SNEGSKA in the germline V gene (reference sequence). Trimming removed 4 bases from V and 8 bases from J; junction bases left unmatched: 10. This CDR3 is built from 14 residues. The CDR3 DNA reads as TGCAGTGCTATAGGAGCCAGGGGGGAAGAAAAACTGTTTTTT. Protein sequence: CSAIGARGEEKLFF.

This clonotype was observed a single time. The V gene is TRBV5-8, the J gene TRBJ2-1, with D perhaps TRBD2 (5 bases). Trimming pared 4 bases from V and 9 bases from J, leaving 20 bases between. Germline V gene data show CDR1 as SGHTS and CDR2 as YDEGEE. The CDR3 runs 15 residues. CDR3 sequence (DNA): TGTGCCAGCAGCCCGACCCCCCTCTCGCGGGTTGAGCAGTTCTTC. Its protein is CASSPTPLSRVEQFF. The variable domain in full, completed from reference TRBV5-8 and TRBJ2-1, reads EAGVTQSPTHLIKTRGQQATLRCSPISGHTSVYWYQQALGLGLQFLLWYDEGEERNRGNFPPRFSGRQFPNYSSELNVNALELEDSALYLCASSPTPLSRVEQFFGPGTRLTVL.

The chain links TRBV11-2 to TRBJ2-1; TRBD2 is a possible D gene (6 bases). This CDR3 is 15 amino acids long. Germline-derived CDR1 and CDR2 are SGHAT and FQNNGV. V was pared by 5 bases and J by 4 bases, with 15 bases between. The CDR3 DNA is TGTGCCAGCAGCGTACAACGTGGGGGGTACAATGAGCAGTTCTTC. Residues: CASSVQRGGYNEQFF.

The table lists this clonotype with a count of one. The chain links TRBV3-1 to TRBJ2-1, with D uncertain. Germline V gene lookup returns CDR1 LGHDT and CDR2 YNNKEL (reference sequence). The CDR3 spans 13 residues. The V end lost 1 base, the J end lost 9 bases, and 10 bases lay between the germline ends. The CDR3 region has the DNA TGTGCCAGCAGCCAAGGAGGATGGGGTGAGCAGTTCTTC. Its translation is CASSQGGWGEQFF.

The rearrangement uses TRBV28 and TRBJ2-1; D possibly matches TRBD1 or TRBD2 (7 bases each). The length of the CDR3 is 14 residues. The germline gives CDR1 MDHEN, CDR2 SYDVKM. V lost 9 bases and J 7 bases, leaving 19 bases between the germline ends. The CDR3: CASLPRQGGNEQFF. In DNA, the CDR3 is TGTGCCAGTTTGCCACGACAGGGAGGGAATGAGCAGTTCTTC.

The chain links TRBV10-3 to TRBJ1-1; TRBD1 matches 11 bases. The CDR3 runs to 15 residues. Germline CDR1 ENHRY, CDR2 SYGVKD. V shed 2 bases, J shed 4 bases, and the junction held 3 bases outside the gene matches. CDR3 region: CAISERGTGGTEAFF. The CDR3 DNA sequence: TGTGCCATCAGTGAGAGAGGGACAGGGGGCACTGAAGCTTTCTTT.

The V and J genes are TRBV29-1 and TRBJ1-1; D perhaps matches TRBD1 (5 bases). Germline assignment: CDR1 SQVTM and CDR2 ANQGSEA. V was shortened by 6 bases and J by 0 bases, with 8 bases between the two germline ends. CDR3 length equals 12 residues. CDR3 loop: CSVRVMNTEAFF. Written as DNA, the CDR3 is TGCAGCGTCAGGGTTATGAACACTGAAGCTTTCTTT. The entire variable domain, with the rest obtained from reference TRBV29-1 and TRBJ1-1, is as follows: SAVISQKPSRDICQRGTSLTIQCQVDSQVTMMFWYRQQPGQSLTLIATANQGSEATYESGFVIDKFPISRPNLTFSTLTVSNMSPEDSSIYLCSVRVMNTEAFFGQGTRLTVV.

This chain uses TRBV6-2 or TRBV6-3 with TRBJ2-3, with 8 bases lining up with TRBD2. The trim removed 6 bases at V and 5 bases at J, leaving 4 bases unmatched. This CDR3 spans 13 amino acids. Germline values: CDR1 MNHEY, CDR2 SVGEGT. The CDR3 loop reads CASSTGGQDTQYF. CDR3 coding DNA: TGTGCCAGCAGCACGGGGGGGCAAGATACGCAGTATTTT.

CDR3 sequence: CASNLAGGPGELFF. CDR3 DNA sequence: TGTGCCAGCAATCTAGCGGGGGGGCCCGGGGAGCTGTTTTTT. The chain couples TRBV6-6 to TRBJ2-2; the match to TRBD2 covers 12 bases. Germline V gives CDR1 MNHNY, CDR2 SVGAGI (reference sequence). This CDR3 is built from 14 residues. The ends lost 7 bases at V and 6 bases at J; junction bases unmatched: 3.

With respect to this clonotype: One junction end does not reproduce the germline sequence, and a read error may be involved. This chain links TRBV7-7 with TRBJ2-5; 13 nucleotides line up with TRBD2. This CDR3 region has 16 residues. Germline CDR1 is SSHAT and CDR2 is FNYEAQ (reference sequence). CDR3: CASSLGLAGFQETQYF. The CDR3 bases are TGTGCTAGCAGCTTGGGACTAGCGGGGTTCCAAGAGACCCAGTACTTC.

V gene TRBV4-1 combines with J gene TRBJ2-1; D is perhaps TRBD2 (7 bases). Germline CDR1 is MGHRA and CDR2 is YSYEKL. This CDR3 has 16 amino acids. The V and J ends lost 0 bases and 6 bases respectively, with 15 bases between them. The CDR3 nucleotides are TGCGCCAGCAGCCAAGATCTAGGGGGGGGCCTCAATGAGCAGTTCTTC. Its translation: CASSQDLGGGLNEQFF.

The V call is TRBV5-1, the J call TRBJ1-2; D is perhaps TRBD1 (5 bases). Germline CDR1 SGHRS, CDR2 YFSETQ. Deletions cut 3 bases from V and 2 bases from J, with 8 bases between. The CDR3 covers 13 residues. CDR3 DNA: TGCGCCAGCAGCTCTGAGGGGAACTATGGCTACACCTTC. This gives the protein CASSSEGNYGYTF.

V gene TRBV20-1 combines with J gene TRBJ1-1, with 9 nucleotides matching TRBD1. Germline CDR1 reads DFQATT; CDR2 reads SNEGSKA (reference sequence). The CDR3 loop spans 14 amino acids. Trimming took 4 bases from V and 5 from J; bases not matched to a gene: 8. CDR3 DNA: TGCAGTGCTACCACAGGGGGCAGTAAGACTGAAGCTTTCTTT. It translates to CSATTGGSKTEAFF.

The V and J genes are TRBV5-1 and TRBJ2-7; possibly TRBD1 for D (6 bases). In germline, CDR1 is SGHRS, CDR2 YFSETQ. The CDR3 is 16 residues long. With 1 base removed from V and 8 bases from J, the gap between germline ends came to 22 bases. The CDR3 here is CASSLNEGTYLRKQYF. As DNA, the CDR3 is TGCGCCAGCAGCTTGAATGAAGGGACATATCTACGAAAGCAGTACTTC.

The gene calls are TRBV20-1 and TRBJ1-2; TRBD1 might be the D (5 bases). This CDR3 has 15 residues. V lost 6 bases to trimming and J lost 3 bases, with 20 bases between them. CDR1 is DFQATT and CDR2 is SNEGSKA in the germline V gene (reference sequence). The CDR3 nucleotides are TGCAGTGCCCTGTCAGTCAGGGATAAGCACTATGGCTACACCTTC. It is translated as CSALSVRDKHYGYTF.

The chain joins TRBV18 to TRBJ2-7; TRBD1 is a possible D gene (5 bases). The V and J ends lost 2 bases and 10 bases respectively, with 24 bases between them. CDR3 length equals 16 residues. Germline assignment: CDR1 KGHSH and CDR2 LQKENI. The CDR3 sequence is CASSPRSDTGMGKQYF. CDR3 nucleotides: TGTGCCAGCTCACCAAGATCGGACACTGGTATGGGAAAACAGTACTTC.

This clonotype was found once. The V gene is TRBV20-1, the J gene TRBJ2-7; D possibly matches TRBD1 or TRBD2 (6 bases each). Trimming removed 7 bases from V and 4 bases from J, with 14 bases in between. Germline V gene data show CDR1 as DFQATT and CDR2 as SNEGSKA (reference sequence). There are 12 residues in the CDR3. The CDR3 sequence is CSGMGGGYEQYF. CDR3 nucleotides: TGCAGTGGAATGGGGGGCGGGTACGAGCAGTACTTC.

The rearrangement uses TRBV28 and TRBJ2-2; 10 bases are a match to TRBD1. J gave up 1 base and V 4 bases, and 6 bases lay outside the gene matches. Germline V gene sequence: CDR1 MDHEN, CDR2 SYDVKM. This CDR3 has 17 amino acids. CDR3 sequence: CASSYPTGGRNTGELFF. As DNA, the CDR3 is TGTGCCAGCAGTTACCCGACAGGGGGCCGGAACACCGGGGAGCTGTTTTTT.

The chain employs TRBV7-9 and TRBJ2-1; a possible D gene is TRBD1 (6 bases). The germline V gene encodes CDR1 SEHNR and CDR2 FQNEAQ (reference sequence). Deletions cut 5 bases from V and 9 bases from J, with 17 bases between. The CDR3 loop spans 14 amino acids. CDR3 amino acids: CASSPNKGGPEQFF. CDR3 nucleotide sequence: TGTGCCAGCAGCCCGAATAAAGGGGGTCCTGAGCAGTTCTTC.

The V and J genes are TRBV27 and TRBJ1-4; no clear D. V gave up 0 bases and J gave up 5 bases, with 4 bases separating them. The CDR3 sequence is 13 residues long. Germline V CDR1 and CDR2: MNHEY, SMNVEV (reference sequence). CDR3 DNA: TGTGCCAGCAGTTTATCGTGGAATGAAAAACTGTTTTTT. It translates to CASSLSWNEKLFF.

The J gene is TRBJ1-6, the V gene TRBV2, with TRBD1 matching 10 bases. With V trimmed by 7 bases and J by 8 bases, 8 bases remained unmatched. The CDR3 extends over 15 amino acids. The V gene's germline CDR1 is SNHLY and CDR2 FYNNEI. As DNA, the CDR3 is TGTGCCAGCACCCCTGCCGGGACAGGGGATTCACCCCTCCACTTT. This codes for CASTPAGTGDSPLHF.

V gene TRBV5-1 combines with J gene TRBJ1-1; D might be TRBD1 (5 bases). V was cut by 4 bases and J by 7 bases, with 23 bases left in between. Germline assignment: CDR1 SGHRS and CDR2 YFSETQ. The CDR3 extends over 16 amino acids. The chain's CDR3 is CASSQGAGGTRLEAFF. The CDR3 region has the DNA TGCGCCAGCAGCCAAGGAGCCGGGGGTACGCGTCTTGAAGCTTTCTTT.

The CDR3 DNA reads TGTGCCAGCGTCGGGAGGAACACTGAAGCTTTCTTT. It translates to CASVGRNTEAFF. The chain recombines TRBV6-5 with TRBJ1-1; no firm D call. Germline assignment: CDR1 MNHEY and CDR2 SVGAGI. CDR3 length: 12 amino acids. Trimming took off 8 bases at V and 1 base at J, with 8 bases between the two ends.

DNA of the CDR3: TGCGCCAGCAGCCAAGGCGACGGATTTTACTCTGGAAACACCATATATTTT. Translation gives CASSQGDGFYSGNTIYF. The chain employs TRBV4-1 and TRBJ1-3; D not certain. The CDR3 is 17 amino acids. Germline V lookup: CDR1 MGHRA, CDR2 YSYEKL. Between the trimmed V and J ends, which lost 1 base and 0 bases, there was a span of 13 bases.

The chain has TRBV10-2 and TRBJ2-7, with 7 bases identical to TRBD2. Germline loops: CDR1 WSHSY, CDR2 SAAADI. The length of the CDR3 is 14 residues. With V trimmed by 7 bases and J by 3 bases, 9 bases remained unmatched. CDR3 region: CASTSGRADYEQYF. As DNA, the CDR3 is TGCGCCAGCACCTCGGGGAGGGCCGACTACGAGCAGTACTTC.